A selection of T cell receptor beta chains follows, all from one sample in a study of T cell responses to AZD1222 COVID-19 vaccine. The data were produced by immunoSEQ multiplex PCR, yet TCRdb's version contains in-frame clones alone and is incomplete. This sample carries 100,000 to 150,000 clones, more than 80% of them seen once, and the ten largest clones take under 5%. The sequences come from peripheral blood, collected on day 0 of AZD1222 vaccination. These receptors were collected from an adult in good health. Both conserved end residues are part of each CDR3. Fields, in order: D gene, J gene, V gene, clone size, CDR3 protein, CDR3 DNA. D genes are given only for firm matches. Size values are once, few and many counts, or a class for expanded clones, and some rows have none.

D: .; J: TRBJ1-2; V: TRBV30; size: .; CDR3: CAWNQGRGYTF; DNA: TGTGCCTGGAACCAGGGTAGGGGCTACACCTTC
D: TRBD1; J: TRBJ1-5; V: TRBV19; size: .; CDR3: CASGPTGGSQPQHF; DNA: TGTGCCAGTGGCCCGACAGGGGGTAGTCAGCCCCAGCATTTT
D: TRBD1; J: TRBJ1-1; V: TRBV29-1; size: .; CDR3: CSAGTGGDTEAFF; DNA: TGCAGCGCTGGGACAGGGGGGGACACTGAAGCTTTCTTT
D: .; J: TRBJ2-7; V: TRBV4-2; size: .; CDR3: CASSQDLVNVVYEQYF; DNA: TGTGCCAGCAGCCAAGATCTGGTAAATGTGGTCTACGAGCAGTACTTC
D: .; J: TRBJ1-2; V: TRBV30; size: .; CDR3: CAWSPPPVYGYTF; DNA: TGTGCCTGGAGTCCACCCCCAGTCTATGGCTACACCTTC
D: TRBD2; J: TRBJ2-5; V: TRBV9; size: .; CDR3: CASSPWGGSGRPQYF; DNA: TGTGCCAGCAGCCCATGGGGGGGTAGCGGGAGGCCCCAGTACTTC
D: .; J: TRBJ1-4; V: TRBV5-1; size: .; CDR3: CASSYGTVATNEKLFF; DNA: TGCGCCAGCAGCTATGGGACGGTTGCAACTAATGAAAAACTGTTTTTT
D: .; J: TRBJ1-5; V: TRBV7-8; size: .; CDR3: CASSHPGQPQHF; DNA: TGTGCCAGCAGCCACCCGGGTCAGCCCCAGCATTTT
D: .; J: TRBJ2-1; V: TRBV19; size: few; CDR3: CASRPGKGQGTEEQFF; DNA: TGTGCCAGTAGGCCCGGCAAAGGGCAGGGGACGGAGGAGCAGTTCTTC
D: .; J: TRBJ1-2; V: TRBV4-1; size: .; CDR3: CASSQDEIRTRSF; DNA: TGCGCCAGCAGCCAAGACGAAATTAGGACACGGTCCTTC
D: .; J: TRBJ1-1; V: TRBV30; size: .; CDR3: CAWSVRDGSKAFF; DNA: TGTGCCTGGAGTGTACGGGACGGCTCTAAAGCTTTCTTT
D: .; J: TRBJ1-6; V: TRBV19; size: .; CDR3: CASRPQGTYNSPLHF; DNA: TGTGCCAGTAGGCCACAGGGAACCTATAATTCACCCCTCCACTTT
D: .; J: TRBJ2-5; V: TRBV7-8; size: .; CDR3: CASSLVGQGVHRETQYF; DNA: TGTGCCAGCAGCTTAGTAGGGCAGGGCGTACACCGGGAGACCCAGTACTTC
D: TRBD1; J: TRBJ2-7; V: TRBV5-6; size: .; CDR3: CASSLGTGLYEQYF; DNA: TGTGCCAGCAGCTTAGGGACAGGGCTCTACGAGCAGTACTTC
D: .; J: TRBJ2-7; V: TRBV19; size: .; CDR3: CASKVTGSYEQYF; DNA: TGTGCCAGTAAGGTAACAGGCAGCTACGAGCAGTACTTC
D: .; J: TRBJ1-2; V: TRBV28; size: .; CDR3: CASSTYSGGESGYTF; DNA: TGTGCCAGCAGTACTTATTCCGGGGGGGAATCAGGCTACACCTTC
D: .; J: TRBJ1-4; V: TRBV7-9; size: .; CDR3: CASSLGRSGVGEKLFF; DNA: TGTGCCAGCAGCTTAGGAAGATCCGGAGTAGGGGAAAAACTGTTTTTT